The 32 T cell receptor beta chains presented below share a single source sample, sequenced in a study of T-cell memory formation after mild COVID-19. TCRdb fed the 5' RACE reads into MiXCR, producing one record per CDR3 protein. This table holds around 470,000 distinct CDR3 sequences, over 15% found once. Sequenced: PBMCs or a T cell subset sorted from them (not recorded which). All receptors derive from an adult woman who had mild COVID-19 (a few samples of this study predate the infection). Cell type and time point are not known.

The genes are TRBV12-3 or TRBV12-4 and TRBJ2-7, with D perhaps matching TRBD2 (6 bases). CDR3 length: 15 amino acids. The ends were cut back, 6 bases at V and 3 bases at J, with 18 bases in the middle. The CDR3 loop reads CASSPVGGRHYEQYF. CDR3 coding DNA: TGTGCCAGCAGCCCGGTCGGGGGTAGGCACTACGAGCAGTACTTC.

The rearrangement uses TRBV11-2 and TRBJ2-3; TRBD1 agrees at 8 bases. This CDR3 has 15 residues. The V gene's germline CDR1 is SGHAT and CDR2 FQNNGV. After removal of 5 bases from V and 2 bases from J, the junction contained 6 bases not matched to a gene. CDR3 sequence reads: CASSDWDRTTDTQYF. The CDR3 DNA is TGTGCCAGCAGCGACTGGGACAGGACCACAGATACGCAGTATTTT.

The V and J genes are TRBV7-2 and TRBJ1-1; no clear D gene. This CDR3 has 15 residues. V shed 1 base and J shed 0 bases, with 9 bases lying between them. CDR1 is SGHTA and CDR2 is FQGNSA in the germline V gene. DNA for the CDR3: TGTGCCAGCAGCTTAGGAAGTCAGATGAACACTGAAGCTTTCTTT. This codes for CASSLGSQMNTEAFF.

This clonotype has a handful of counts. The chain combines TRBV14 with TRBJ2-1; possibly TRBD2 for D (6 bases). Germline V gene sequence: CDR1 SGHDN, CDR2 FVKESK. The CDR3 totals 13 residues. Trimming cost V 3 bases and J 9 bases, with 12 bases left between them. CDR3 sequence: CASSQASGLEQFF. In DNA form, the CDR3 reads TGTGCCAGCAGCCAGGCCTCGGGACTTGAGCAGTTCTTC.

The chain links TRBV4-1 to TRBJ2-5, with 11 bases matching TRBD2. The CDR3 loop spans 16 amino acids. V lost 1 base and J lost 5; bases outside the gene matches: 6. Germline assignment: CDR1 MGHRA and CDR2 YSYEKL. CDR3 sequence reads: CASSQGTSGFWETQYF. CDR3 bases: TGCGCCAGCAGCCAAGGGACTAGCGGGTTTTGGGAGACCCAGTACTTC.

This clonotype was seen a few times. The V and J genes are TRBV16 and TRBJ2-1, with 9 positions matching TRBD2. The CDR3 is 17 residues long. The ends lost 2 bases at V and 4 bases at J; junction bases unmatched: 9. Germline lookup yields CDR1 KGHSY and CDR2 FQNENV. CDR3 nucleotides: TGTGCCAGCAGCCAAGGGGCTAGCGGGAAAACGTACAATGAGCAGTTCTTC. Amino acids: CASSQGASGKTYNEQFF.

This clonotype has only a few counts. The chain employs TRBV7-3 and TRBJ1-6; D is uncertain. CDR3 length: 14 residues. The germline V gene encodes CDR1 SGHTA and CDR2 FQGTGA. Trimming took off 5 bases at V and 6 bases at J, with 11 bases between the two ends. CDR3 coding DNA: TGTGCCAGCAGCGCGGGTGTCCTTAATTCACCCCTCCACTTT. Residues: CASSAGVLNSPLHF. Drawing the rest from reference TRBV7-3 and TRBJ1-6, the complete variable domain is GAGVSQTPSNKVTEKGKYVELRCDPISGHTALYWYRQSLGQGPEFLIYFQGTGAADDSGLPNDRFFAVRPEGSVSTLKIQRTERGDSAVYLCASSAGVLNSPLHFGNGTRLTVT.

This clonotype has a handful of counts. This chain links TRBV18 with TRBJ2-5; 7 bases are a match to TRBD1. V lost 3 bases to trimming and J lost 8 bases; unmatched junction nucleotides: 9. The CDR3 sequence is 14 residues long. Germline CDR1 and CDR2: KGHSH and LQKENI. The CDR3 DNA is TGTGCCAGCTCACCGTACAGGGGACCAGGAACCCAGTACTTC. The encoded protein is CASSPYRGPGTQYF. The entire variable domain, with the rest obtained from reference TRBV18 and TRBJ2-5, is as follows: NAGVMQNPRHLVRRRGQEARLRCSPMKGHSHVYWYRQLPEEGLKFMVYLQKENIIDESGMPKERFSAEFPKEGPSILRIQQVVRGDSAAYFCASSPYRGPGTQYFGPGTRLLVL.

There are a few counts of this clonotype. The genes are TRBV6-2 or TRBV6-3 and TRBJ1-2; D unclear. Looked up from germline, CDR1 is MNHEY and CDR2 is SVGEGT. The CDR3 consists of 12 residues. Trimming left V 5 bases short and J 4 bases short, with 8 bases between. In DNA form, the CDR3 reads TGTGCCAGCAGTAAAGAGTTCTATGGCTACACCTTC. It codes for CASSKEFYGYTF.

The chain joins TRBV2 to TRBJ1-1; weak D call: TRBD1 (6 bases). Trimming left V 8 bases short and J 2 bases short, with 18 bases between. This CDR3 region has 15 residues. Germline lookup yields CDR1 SNHLY and CDR2 FYNNEI. The CDR3 loop is CASRIPTGINTEAFF. As DNA, the CDR3 is TGTGCCAGCCGAATACCAACAGGGATCAACACTGAAGCTTTCTTT.

J is TRBJ2-1 and V is TRBV4-2; 7 bases agree with TRBD1. V trimming: 4 bases; J trimming: 6 bases; junction bases outside the gene matches: 12. The CDR3 is 16 amino acids. The germline gives CDR1 LGHNA, CDR2 YNFKEQ. CDR3 sequence (DNA): TGTGCCAGCAGCCCCTCAGACAGGGCTCTCGGCAATGAGCAGTTCTTC. Translating it yields CASSPSDRALGNEQFF.

The rearrangement joins TRBV11-2 to TRBJ2-3, with 7 bases lining up with TRBD2. Germline V CDR1 and CDR2: SGHAT, FQNNGV. This CDR3 is 14 amino acids long. The V segment lost 5 bases and the J segment 2 bases; nucleotides outside the gene matches: 4. CDR3 nucleotides: TGTGCCAGCAGCGAGGGACTACACACAGATACGCAGTATTTT. As protein: CASSEGLHTDTQYF.

The chain is built from TRBV12-3 or TRBV12-4 and TRBJ1-3; 7 bases match TRBD1. V was pared by 4 bases and J by 0 bases, with 3 bases of the junction left unmatched. CDR3 length: 15 residues. The CDR3 DNA is TGTGCCAGCAGTTCGAGGACAGGCTCTGGAAACACCATATATTTT. Protein product: CASSSRTGSGNTIYF.

The genes are TRBV7-2 and TRBJ1-2, with D maybe TRBD1 (5 bases). CDR1 and CDR2 (germline): SGHTA, FQGNSA. Trimming removed 1 base from V and 8 bases from J, with 14 bases in between. The CDR3 runs 14 residues. This chain's CDR3 is CASSLEGRIYGYTF. CDR3 coding DNA: TGTGCCAGCAGCTTAGAGGGACGGATCTACGGCTACACCTTC.

There are many counts of this clonotype. V and J are TRBV27 and TRBJ2-7; the D is unclear. CDR3 length equals 13 residues. The germline V gene encodes CDR1 MNHEY and CDR2 SMNVEV (reference sequence). Trimming took off 6 bases at V and 0 bases at J, with 9 bases between the two ends. The CDR3 nucleotides read TGTGCCAGCAGCCGAGGACGCTCCTACGAGCAGTACTTC. Translated: CASSRGRSYEQYF.

This clonotype has more than one count but fewer than ten. This rearrangement joins TRBV4-2 to TRBJ2-1; D gene ambiguous. The CDR3 totals 14 residues. V gave up 3 bases and J gave up 6 bases, with 12 bases separating them. CDR1 LGHNA and CDR2 YNFKEQ come from the germline V gene. The DNA of the CDR3 is TGTGCCAGCAGCCAGCCTCCCGGGTTCAATGAGCAGTTCTTC. Translation gives CASSQPPGFNEQFF.

This clonotype was observed a handful of times. The junction shows a germline mismatch at one end, possibly a read error. The CDR3 nucleotides are TGCGCCAGCACCTTGGGGTCGGGTACCCAGTACTTC. It encodes CASTLGSGTQYF. V gene TRBV5-1 combines with J gene TRBJ2-5; D remains ambiguous. The CDR3 consists of 12 residues. CDR1 is SGHRS, CDR2 YFSETQ, per germline.

This clonotype has just a few counts. The chain combines TRBV5-5 with TRBJ2-3; D is uncertain. This CDR3 spans 12 amino acids. The germline gives CDR1 SGHKS, CDR2 YYEKEE (reference sequence). V dropped 4 bases and J dropped 8 bases, with 11 bases sitting between them. The CDR3 bases are TGTGCCAGCAGCCCGCAAGGACGTACGCAGTATTTT. Its translation is CASSPQGRTQYF. The variable domain in full, with the rest retrieved from reference TRBV5-5 and TRBJ2-3, is DAGVTQSPTHLIKTRGQQVTLRCSPISGHKSVSWYQQVLGQGPQFIFQYYEKEERGRGNFPDRFSARQFPNYSSELNVNALLLGDSALYLCASSPQGRTQYFGPGTRLTVL.

This clonotype was observed a few times. The chain employs TRBV6-5 and TRBJ2-4; TRBD2 agrees at 8 bases. The germline V gene has CDR1 MNHEY and CDR2 SVGAGI. CDR3 size: 16 residues. The junction had 8 bases not matched to a gene; V was cut back by 0 bases and J by 7 bases. CDR3 sequence reads: CASSYSKSGSRNIQYF. Here the CDR3 DNA reads TGTGCCAGCAGTTACTCGAAGAGCGGGAGCCGGAACATTCAGTACTTC.

The chain uses TRBV4-1 and TRBJ1-1; 7 bases line up with TRBD1. J gave up 8 bases and V 4 bases, and 10 bases lay outside the gene matches. This CDR3 region has 14 residues. Germline CDR1 reads MGHRA; CDR2 reads YSYEKL. The CDR3 region is CASSRGTVLGEAFF. CDR3 nucleotides: TGCGCCAGCAGCCGTGGGACAGTTTTAGGGGAAGCTTTCTTT.

The sample holds a few counts of this clonotype. The V gene is TRBV4-1, the J gene TRBJ2-7, with 7 positions matching TRBD2. The ends lost 0 bases at V and 4 bases at J; junction bases unmatched: 3. The germline CDR1 and CDR2 sequences are MGHRA and YSYEKL. The CDR3 extends over 14 amino acids. The CDR3 protein is CASSQDISGYEQYF. The CDR3 bases are TGCGCCAGCAGCCAAGATATTAGCGGGTACGAGCAGTACTTC.

In this sample, this clonotype turned up a few times. The V gene is TRBV12-3 or TRBV12-4, the J gene TRBJ1-6, with D unclear. With 0 bases removed from V and 7 bases from J, the gap between germline ends came to 10 bases. The CDR3 totals 15 residues. The CDR3 loop is CASSLAVLGNSPLHF. DNA for the CDR3: TGTGCCAGCAGTTTAGCGGTATTGGGCAATTCACCCCTCCACTTT.

This clonotype was counted only a few times. The chain employs TRBV7-2 and TRBJ2-7; D could derive from TRBD1 or TRBD2 (7 bases each). V was trimmed by 5 bases and J by 1 base, leaving 18 bases between them. The CDR3 has 16 residues. The germline CDR1 and CDR2 sequences are SGHTA and FQGNSA. CDR3 bases: TGTGCCAGCAGCAGAAGGGGAGGGGGCCAATCCTACGAGCAGTACTTC. This translates into CASSRRGGGQSYEQYF.

This clonotype appeared a few times. This chain links TRBV12-3 or TRBV12-4 with TRBJ1-3; D might be TRBD1 (5 bases). V lost 6 bases to trimming and J lost 0 bases, with 12 bases between them. This CDR3 is 15 amino acids long. The CDR3 reads CASRRGLISGNTIYF. CDR3 DNA sequence: TGTGCCAGCAGGCGGGGCCTTATCTCTGGAAACACCATATATTTT.

This clonotype was counted a single time. V usage is TRBV20-1 and J usage is TRBJ2-7; D not certain. CDR3 length: 12 amino acids. Trimming stripped 2 bases from V and 5 bases from J, with 10 bases between. Germline V gene lookup returns CDR1 DFQATT and CDR2 SNEGSKA (reference sequence). The CDR3 spells CSARRRVHEQYF. The CDR3, as DNA: TGCAGTGCTAGACGCCGCGTCCACGAGCAGTACTTC.

This clonotype was counted between two and nine times. V and J are TRBV2 and TRBJ2-4; weak D call: TRBD1 (6 bases). From germline, CDR1 is SNHLY and CDR2 FYNNEI. With 8 bases removed from V and 3 bases from J, the gap between germline ends came to 14 bases. This CDR3 contains 14 residues. CDR3 bases: TGTGCCAGCTACCGAGAACAGGGCAAAAACATTCAGTACTTC. Protein: CASYREQGKNIQYF.

Only a few counts were recorded for this clonotype. The V call is TRBV4-2, the J call TRBJ2-3, with 9 bases identical to TRBD2. Germline CDR1 and CDR2: LGHNA and YNFKEQ. This CDR3 spans 16 amino acids. The trim removed 1 base at V and 2 bases at J, leaving 4 bases unmatched. CDR3 nucleotides: TGTGCCAGCAGCCAAGTAGCGGGGGTGTCCACAGATACGCAGTATTTT. This translates into CASSQVAGVSTDTQYF.

V usage is TRBV29-1 and J usage is TRBJ2-5, with TRBD1 identical over 9 bases. V shed 1 base and J 1 base; nucleotides not matched to a gene: 1. The germline CDR1 and CDR2 sequences are SQVTM and ANQGSEA. The CDR3 extends over 14 amino acids. Here the CDR3 DNA reads TGCAGCGTTGAAGTGGACAGGGGCCAAGAGACCCAGTACTTC. It yields the protein CSVEVDRGQETQYF.

J is TRBJ2-1 and V is TRBV24-1, with TRBD2 matching 13 bases. Unmatched junction bases numbered 11, after V lost 9 bases and J lost 1 base. CDR1 and CDR2 from the germline V gene are KGHDR and SFDVKD. The CDR3 has 18 residues. The CDR3 DNA reads as TGTGCCACCCCCCCGGGGACTAGCGGGATTGTTTCCTACAATGAGCAGTTCTTC. Residues: CATPPGTSGIVSYNEQFF.

The chain is built from TRBV20-1 and TRBJ1-3; D is possibly TRBD1 (6 bases). Between the trimmed V and J ends, which lost 0 bases and 0 bases, there was a span of 12 bases. Germline CDR1 DFQATT, CDR2 SNEGSKA (reference sequence). CDR3 length equals 16 residues. For the CDR3, the DNA is TGCAGTGCTAGAGAACTGGGGGCAGCCTCTGGAAACACCATATATTTT. It encodes CSARELGAASGNTIYF.

The J gene is TRBJ2-2, the V gene TRBV6-5; 7 nucleotides agree with TRBD2. CDR1 and CDR2 from the germline V gene are MNHEY and SVGAGI. V shed 5 bases and J 6 bases; nucleotides not matched to a gene: 3. The CDR3 contains 13 residues. This chain's CDR3 is CASSSGEAGELFF. As DNA, the CDR3 is TGTGCCAGCAGTAGCGGGGAAGCCGGGGAGCTGTTTTTT.

This clonotype appeared a few times. The chain carries TRBV11-3 and TRBJ2-2; possibly TRBD1 for D (6 bases). This CDR3 spans 15 amino acids. The V end was cut by 5 bases, the J end by 6 bases, with 16 bases between. The germline V gene encodes CDR1 SGHNT and CDR2 YENEEA. This CDR3 reads CASSDRDKSPGELFF. The CDR3 nucleotides read TGTGCCAGCAGCGACCGGGACAAATCCCCCGGGGAGCTGTTTTTT.